This TCR beta chain was identified during a study of cytomegalovirus exposure and HLA in healthy donors (dated by TCRdb to about 2017). In terms of the full investigation: An earlier analysis of approximately 590 of the donors reported about 250 Gb of sequence data and roughly 110 million unique TCR beta sequences from roughly 180 million T cells. The genetic ancestry cluster associated with self-reported Caucasian donors included 81% of the roughly 400 genotyped donors. Donor age, sex, ethnicity and CMV serostatus were compiled together with the repertoire data. To predict cytomegalovirus infection status, the study combined high-throughput TCR immunosequencing, statistical association of individual TCRs with disease status, and machine learning. On average, around 230,000 unique TCR beta nucleotide sequences were sequenced per donor among a few hundred genotyped donors of the cohort, with roughly 18% of those sequences being non-productive. To decide whether each TCR beta V gene segment behaved as functional or pseudogenic, an earlier analysis of some 600 of the donors relied on high-throughput TCR beta sequencing. Typing coverage differed by locus: A, B, C, DRB1 and DQB1 were typed in about 629-630 donors, DQA1 in 500 to 550, DPA1 in 600 to 610, and DPB1 in approximately 450. A few DR-DQ haplotypes were handled as single units for association and clustering because linkage in the cohort was strong. Genome-wide SNP genotypes for about 65% of the 666 donors were used in a later genetic analysis, which treated that subset as a discovery cohort. Rather than using new phenotypic data, the later analysis identified candidate immune exposures from TCR beta sequences and from how often those sequences occurred across donors. The study aimed to test whether signatures of past pathogen exposure could be identified by cataloging public T cell receptors. All discovery cohort repertoires had been generated using a single sequencing platform. Both class I and class II loci were covered by HLA typing, at four-digit resolution. In a later analysis, previously published TCR beta repertoires from roughly 710 donors were re-analyzed and high-resolution HLA genotyping was added so that TCR occurrence patterns could be studied. The study used immunosequencing to profile the T cell repertoires of approximately 650 subjects and linked those repertoires to cytomegalovirus serostatus. In addition to the first cohort of hundreds of subjects, a separate validation cohort of about 120 different subjects was used. Roughly 290 gigabases of sequencing data and tens of millions of unique TCR sequences made up an early release that covered several hundred HLA-typed donors.

With regard to this clone: Its antigen has not been determined. No much larger clonotype is one base removed from it; base qualities were not supplied.

What the research found in general, with its limitations: In a later analysis, most CMV-associated TCR beta chains were found to appear HLA-restricted, with HLA associations seemingly driven largely by CMV exposure. A later analysis reported that several top co-occurrence clusters appeared linked to parvovirus B19, influenza, CMV and Epstein-Barr virus. A total of about 150 TCR beta chains were listed by the study as associated with cytomegalovirus. In a later analysis, HLA-associated TCR beta chains were found to be more clonally expanded and to have lower generation probabilities than equally common non-associated chains. In this cohort, only TCR beta chains were sequenced, and detectable features were limited by the absence of alpha or paired-chain data. A later analysis found that TCR association rates varied across HLA loci, with DRB1 alleles showing the most associated TCRs and HLA-C alleles the fewest. The authors suggested that the approach could potentially be generalized to other disease states and immunological phenotypes. In vitro tests confirmed that a few of the cytomegalovirus-associated TCR beta chains recognize cytomegalovirus antigens. CMV serostatus was the only immune exposure information available for the cohort. Because counts were too low, more than 15 rarely observed V segments, including chromosome 9 orphons, were excluded from the earlier analysis of under 650 of the donors. A further reported finding was that TCR beta sequences accurately predicted the HLA-A and HLA-B alleles for most subjects in the first cohort. Presence/absence analyses assumed roughly uniform sequencing depth across donors, an assumption that may not hold. At a false discovery rate of 0.05, a later analysis linked under 20,000 TCR beta sequences to specific HLA alleles. In both the original and validation cohorts, the classifier was reported to diagnose cytomegalovirus status with high specificity and sensitivity. Broadly in line with IMGT annotations, most TCR beta V segments showed up in productive rearrangements about 87% or about 30% of the time in an earlier analysis of several hundred of the donors. Most TCR sequences were seen in very few donors, while some public TCRs were found in many individuals. Because HLA typing was unavailable for some donors at each locus, only the typed subset was used in association tests. According to a later genetic analysis, donors in an Asian-associated ancestry cluster had fewer N-insertions in productive TCRs than the approximately 650-donor mean. Assigning TCR associations to individual alleles was difficult when HLA alleles, especially DR and DQ, strongly co-occurred. Linkage disequilibrium might explain the correlated functional status among segregating V segments, but an unknown experimental factor could not be excluded. A group of highly shared sequence variants was considered likely to be a technical artifact of the sequencing pipeline. The 87-base-pair reads could not distinguish some IMGT-functional V segments, including TRBV6-2 and TRBV6-3, so those segments were excluded. An association between a missense DCLRE1C variant and V-gene and J-gene trimming of TCR beta chains was found in a later genetic analysis and replicated in an independent cohort.

Libraries came from the immunoSEQ multiplex PCR assay. For the multiplex PCR, a mixture combining 60 forward primers for TCR Vbeta segments and 13 reverse primers for TCR Jbeta segments was used. Amplification of the CDR3 region of rearranged TCR beta genes was performed with a multiplex PCR assay on genomic DNA. The amplified TCR beta libraries were sequenced on the Illumina HiSeq System as 87-base-pair reads. On the study's bioinformatics: Across the roughly 700 repertoires, a later analysis counted 60 million to 90 million unique TCR beta chains, about 10 million of which were shared by at least two donors. To remove PCR and sequencing errors, raw reads were error-corrected and collapsed into unique sequences using a nearest-neighbor algorithm that merged closely related sequences. To assign V, D and J gene segments, CDR3 sequences were aligned to IMGT reference sequences. For a sequence to be retained, a match of at least six nucleotides was required to both a V gene segment and a J gene segment. Rearrangements were called productive when the CDR3 lacked stop codons and stayed in frame with V and J; all others were non-productive. Following IMGT convention, CDR3 was defined as the stretch from the second conserved V-encoded cysteine up to the conserved J-encoded phenylalanine. Sequences without an unambiguous match to a single V gene segment were excluded from the earlier analysis of approximately 600 of the donors. An earlier analysis of approximately 590 of the donors called V segments functional above 56.7% productive rearrangements and segregating when the between-donor standard deviation exceeded 5%. A statistical classification framework was developed to diagnose cytomegalovirus status using the catalog of TCR beta chain sequences. In a later analysis, V and J genes were assigned by comparing TCR nucleotide sequences against IMGT/GENE-DB human TR gene sequences. Using the TCRdist pipeline, a later analysis assigned CDR3 sequences along with most-parsimonious VDJ recombination scenarios. In a later analysis, each TCR beta chain was defined by its CDR3 amino acid sequence together with its V-gene family, and reads without a unique V-gene family were excluded. As a way to deal with suspected cross-contamination and a sequencing artifact, a later analysis dropped roughly 600 nucleotide sequences that were highly shared and had low generation probability. In a later analysis, a clonal expansion index for each public chain was calculated from normalized within-repertoire ranks of inferred template counts. In a later analysis, generation probabilities were computed using a VDJ recombination model fitted to out-of-frame rearrangements, and the results were checked against IGoR. In a later analysis, TCR-TCR, TCR-HLA and TCR-CMV co-occurrence was scored with hypergeometric tests, and a repertoire-size bias correction was applied to TCR pairs. False discovery rates were estimated in a later analysis by permuting HLA or CMV assignments 20 times. A later analysis grouped co-occurring TCRs with DBSCAN, adding TCRdist sequence similarity when clustering within HLA-allele-positive subsets. Co-occurrence clustering excluded repertoires with fewer than 30,000 or more than 120,000 public chains, plus five with anomalous nucleotide sharing. Drawn from immuneACCESS, this table holds only the in-frame rearrangements with V and J called that TCRdb kept. Clones are partly lost; checked studies trace under half to an unresolved V gene and leave the rest unexplained. That table is the source of V, J and clone size, and D and trimming were worked out from the DNA. The sample table shows over 85,000 clones, and roughly 80% are seen once. The ten largest clones represent more than 1.5% of the sample.

CDR1 is given as MDHEN and CDR2 as SYDVKM, both from the germline V gene. Clipping removes 2 bases from V and 1 base from J, with 4 as the unmatched junction base count. The CDR3 has 15 amino acids, counting the end cysteine and phenylalanine. Only the CDR3 region is kept as DNA, spanning 45 bases read in frame from base 1. The cohort consisted of more than 650 healthy bone marrow donors. At the time of sampling, every cohort member was nominally healthy, though immune exposures that went unrecorded were likely present. The donor tested CMV seronegative and was one of the 352 seronegative cohort members. Every donor gave a peripheral blood sample, and the peripheral blood mononuclear cells from that sample were used for TCR beta sequencing. The Qiagen DNeasy Blood Extraction Kit was used to extract genomic DNA from the blood cell samples.

The origin of this receptor is a man aged 35-49 years in good health and CMV-seronegative. Sequencing used PBMCs. The rearrangement combines TRBV28 with TRBJ2-5, with TRBD1 matching 7 junction bases. The DNA sequence reads TGTGCCAGCAGTTTAACAGGGGCCCTCCAAGAGACCCAGTACTTC. Its protein product is CASSLTGALQETQYF.